Listed here are 27 T cell receptor beta chains from one sample, sequenced in a study of Graves' ophthalmopathy and Graves' hyperthyroidism. Beta-chain TCR CDR3 regions were amplified from RNA transcripts. HTBI-primed RT-PCR formed the first round, and a multiplex PCR formed the second. TCRdb processed the multiplex PCR reads anew with MiXCR; each CDR3 protein has one entry. The data show some 1.1 million distinct CDR3 sequences, 35% to 45% seen once. Sequenced sample: peripheral blood or thyroid tissue (not recorded which). These receptors were collected from an adult man with Graves' hyperthyroidism.

This clonotype was found once. The chain couples TRBV7-2 to TRBJ2-7; D possibly corresponds to TRBD2 (6 bases). The CDR3 runs to 14 residues. The germline V and J ends were trimmed by 11 bases and 3 bases, with 20 bases remaining between them. CDR1 and CDR2 (germline): SGHTA, FQGNSA. The CDR3 DNA is TGTGCCGAGCAGATCCGGGAGTGTGGCTACGAGCAGTACTTC. Its protein product is CAEQIRECGYEQYF.

This clonotype was seen once. The V gene is TRBV28, the J gene TRBJ1-6; 7 bases fit TRBD1. The V segment lost 4 bases and the J segment 1 base; nucleotides outside the gene matches: 4. Germline lookup yields CDR1 MDHEN and CDR2 SYDVKM. CDR3 length: 16 residues. CDR3 loop: CASSSKQGSYNSPLHF. The CDR3 DNA follows: TGTGCCAGCAGTTCGAAACAGGGGTCCTATAATTCACCCCTCCACTTT.

This clonotype was observed many times. The rearrangement links TRBV7-2 to TRBJ1-2; 10 nucleotides agree with TRBD1. Germline assignment: CDR1 SGHTA and CDR2 FQGNSA. V dropped 5 bases and J dropped 4; count of bases not matched to a gene: 10. The CDR3 covers 16 residues. CDR3 amino acids: CASSLPGQGLSYGYTF. The CDR3 DNA is TGTGCCAGCAGCCTACCGGGACAGGGGCTGTCCTATGGCTACACCTTC.

This clonotype was detected ten times or more. The chain couples TRBV7-9 to TRBJ1-4, with 7 nucleotides matching TRBD1. Germline CDR1 SEHNR, CDR2 FQNEAQ (reference sequence). V dropped 8 bases and J dropped 0; count of bases not matched to a gene: 9. CDR3 length: 16 residues. CDR3 bases: TGTGCCAGCGGAAGAGGAGGGGGCGCAACTAATGAAAAACTGTTTTTT. Translating gives CASGRGGGATNEKLFF. Drawing the rest from reference TRBV7-9 and TRBJ1-4, the complete variable domain is DTGVSQNPRHKITKRGQNVTFRCDPISEHNRLYWYRQTLGQGPEFLTYFQNEAQLEKSRLLSDRFSAERPKGSFSTLEIQRTEQGDSAMYLCASGRGGGATNEKLFFGSGTQLSVL.

J is TRBJ2-7 and V is TRBV7-3; 11 nucleotides agree with TRBD1. Looked up from germline, CDR1 is SGHTA and CDR2 is FQGTGA. Trimming cost V 5 bases and J 6 bases; bases outside gene matches: 3. This CDR3 contains 13 residues. The DNA of the CDR3 is TGTGCCAGCAGCAAAGGGACAGGGGGCGAGCAGTACTTC. This gives the protein CASSKGTGGEQYF.

In this sample, this clonotype turned up once. This rearrangement joins TRBV9 to TRBJ1-6, with 10 bases matching TRBD1. With 0 bases clipped from V and 8 bases from J, the junction kept 2 bases outside the gene matches. The CDR3 sequence is 15 residues long. The V gene's germline CDR1 is SGDLS and CDR2 YYNGEE. DNA of the CDR3: TGTGCCAGCAGCGTAGGGACAGGGGGATATTCACCCCTCCACTTT. Protein product: CASSVGTGGYSPLHF.

This clonotype was picked up many times. The chain has TRBV7-9 and TRBJ1-6; 7 nucleotides align to TRBD1. The CDR3 length is 14 residues. CDR1 and CDR2 from the germline V gene are SEHNR and FQNEAQ (reference sequence). The V gene end was trimmed by 5 bases and the J gene end by 10 bases; junction bases not matched to a gene: 8. The CDR3 spells CASSPYRGPSPLHF. CDR3 coding DNA: TGTGCCAGCAGCCCCTATAGGGGGCCATCACCCCTCCACTTT.

In regard to this clonotype: The germline gene is not matched at one end of the junction; a read error may be the cause. The rearrangement joins TRBV7-9 to TRBJ2-5; tentative D call: TRBD2 (6 bases). The last part of the DNA fits TRBJ2-1 better; the J call may be wrong. CDR3 length: 14 residues. Germline V lookup: CDR1 SEHNR, CDR2 FQNEAQ (reference sequence). The CDR3 is CASSLGGLLHEQFF. In DNA form, the CDR3 reads TGCGCCAGCAGCTTGGGAGGTCTGTTACACGAGCAGTTCTTC.

This clonotype was observed many times. The chain couples TRBV5-1 to TRBJ2-2; 9 bases fit TRBD1. The V and J ends lost 3 bases and 8 bases, in that order; junction bases with no gene match: 11. Germline CDR1 SGHRS, CDR2 YFSETQ. The CDR3 totals 16 residues. The CDR3 nucleotides are TGCGCCAGCAGCTCGACCGGGACAGGGTATTCGGGGGAGCTGTTTTTT. Its protein product is CASSSTGTGYSGELFF.

The table lists this clonotype with many counts. CDR3 sequence reads: CASSLVRGATFF. The CDR3 DNA reads as TGTGCCAGCAGCTTAGTTCGCGGCGCAACTTTCTTT. The chain uses TRBV7-9 and TRBJ1-1, with D unresolved. V lost 1 base and J lost 12, with 12 bases in between. This CDR3 contains 12 residues. CDR1 is SEHNR, CDR2 FQNEAQ, per germline (reference sequence). The full variable domain, rest sourced from reference TRBV7-9 and TRBJ1-1, is DTGVSQNPRHKITKRGQNVTFRCDPISEHNRLYWYRQTLGQGPEFLTYFQNEAQLEKSRLLSDRFSAERPKGSFSTLEIQRTEQGDSAMYLCASSLVRGATFFGQGTRLTVV.

Note on this clonotype: A read error is possible here, since a much larger clone lies one base away. The chain recombines TRBV7-2 with TRBJ1-2; D might be TRBD1 (5 bases). The CDR3 contains 15 residues. Germline CDR1 SGHTA, CDR2 FQGNSA. CDR3: CASSQKATVHYGCTF. Written as DNA, the CDR3 is TGTGCCAGCAGCCAAAAGGCGACAGTTCACTATGGCTGCACCTTC.

This clonotype has a handful of counts. This chain joins TRBV3-1 and TRBJ1-2, with D uncertain. Germline V CDR1 and CDR2: LGHDT, YNNKEL (reference sequence). V gave up 7 bases and J gave up 0 bases, with 12 bases separating them. The CDR3 runs to 14 residues. The CDR3, as DNA: TGTGCCAGCAATGGACGGCGGTCTAACTATGGCTACACCTTC. Translated, it gives CASNGRRSNYGYTF.

In this sample, this clonotype turned up many times. The V gene is TRBV12-3 or TRBV12-4, the J gene TRBJ2-5; D not certain. Trimming stripped 3 bases from V and 6 bases from J, with 11 bases between. This CDR3 is 13 amino acids long. CDR3 nucleotides: TGTGCCAGCAGTTTTAACGTGTGGCAGACCCAGTACTTC. Its protein product is CASSFNVWQTQYF.

The rearrangement links TRBV7-9 to TRBJ2-7; 13 positions match TRBD2. CDR3 length: 17 residues. Per the germline V gene, CDR1 is SEHNR and CDR2 is FQNEAQ (reference sequence). V shed 1 base, J shed 5 bases, and the junction held 8 bases outside the gene matches. The CDR3 protein is CASSLVRLAGGRDEQYF. The CDR3 nucleotides are TGTGCCAGCAGCTTAGTGCGACTAGCGGGAGGTCGGGACGAGCAGTACTTC.

This clonotype was seen repeatedly, ten times or more. The rearrangement joins TRBV15 to TRBJ1-3; no reliable D call. Germline CDR1 and CDR2: LNHNV and YYDKDF (reference sequence). There are 14 residues in the CDR3. Between the trimmed V and J ends, which lost 8 bases and 0 bases, there was a span of 11 bases. This CDR3 is CATHSGYSGNTIYF. The CDR3 nucleotides read TGTGCCACCCATTCCGGATACTCTGGAAACACCATATATTTT.

This clonotype was recorded many times. The chain recombines TRBV20-1 with TRBJ1-1, with D possibly matching TRBD1 (6 bases). The CDR3 runs 13 residues. Germline V gene sequence: CDR1 DFQATT, CDR2 SNEGSKA (reference sequence). V lost 3 bases and J 1 base, leaving 9 bases between the germline ends. The CDR3 bases are TGCAGTGCTAGTTGGGGACAGAACACTGAAGCTTTCTTT. Translated, it gives CSASWGQNTEAFF.

In regard to this clonotype: A read error may be the cause here, since a much bigger clone is one base away. The chain uses TRBV20-1 and TRBJ1-5; 9 positions match TRBD1. V trimming: 2 bases; J trimming: 8 bases; junction bases outside the gene matches: 10. Per the germline V gene, CDR1 is DFQATT and CDR2 is SNEGSKA (reference sequence). This CDR3 comprises 15 residues. CDR3 DNA sequence: TGCAGTGCTAGAAGGACAGGGGCTTGGGAAGAGCCCCAGCATTTT. As protein: CSARRTGAWEEPQHF.

This clonotype showed up many times. The V gene is TRBV20-1, the J gene TRBJ1-1; 7 nucleotides line up with TRBD1. The CDR3 is 13 residues long. Germline V gene lookup returns CDR1 DFQATT and CDR2 SNEGSKA (reference sequence). The junction had 9 bases not matched to a gene; V was cut back by 0 bases and J by 11 bases. The CDR3 sequence is CSARDQGDRRAFF. CDR3 bases: TGCAGTGCTAGAGATCAGGGGGACAGAAGGGCTTTCTTT.

The V and J genes are TRBV7-2 and TRBJ2-2; D not certain. Germline-derived CDR1 and CDR2 are SGHTA and FQGNSA. The CDR3 is 18 amino acids. V lost 1 base, J lost 2 bases, and 17 bases lay in between. In DNA form, the CDR3 reads TGTGCCAGCAGCTTAGGGTTCGGGCGGCTGCGAAACACCGGGGAGCTGTTTTTT. Its translation: CASSLGFGRLRNTGELFF.

This clonotype was seen many times. J is TRBJ1-3 and V is TRBV7-7; 7 bases are a match to TRBD1. Trimming took 5 bases from V and 1 from J; bases not matched to a gene: 5. Germline V gives CDR1 SSHAT, CDR2 FNYEAQ (reference sequence). The CDR3 covers 15 residues. In DNA, the CDR3 is TGTGCCAGCAGCCCCGGACAGGCATCTGGAAACACCATATATTTT. The encoded protein is CASSPGQASGNTIYF.

The rearrangement links TRBV6-2 or TRBV6-3 to TRBJ1-6, with 7 bases fitting TRBD1. V dropped 5 bases and J dropped 7; count of bases not matched to a gene: 5. The germline V gene encodes CDR1 MNHEY and CDR2 SVGEGT. CDR3 length: 14 amino acids. CDR3: CASSGDRVNSPLHF. In DNA form, the CDR3 reads TGTGCCAGCAGTGGGGACAGAGTGAATTCACCCCTCCACTTT.

This chain uses TRBV2 with TRBJ2-5; no clear D. Germline CDR1 and CDR2: SNHLY and FYNNEI. The CDR3 is 13 residues long. The ends were cut back, 4 bases at V and 11 bases at J, with 17 bases in the middle. Here the CDR3 reads CASSVSNVHEQYF. DNA for the CDR3: TGTGCCAGCAGTGTGTCAAATGTTCATGAGCAGTACTTC.

This clonotype was counted many times. This sequence joins TRBV4-1 and TRBJ1-6; D is undetermined. The CDR3 runs to 15 residues. The V end lost 4 bases, the J end lost 5 bases, and 12 bases lay between the germline ends. Germline CDR1 MGHRA, CDR2 YSYEKL. The CDR3 sequence is CASSRMDEDNSPLHF. DNA for the CDR3: TGCGCCAGCAGCCGCATGGACGAAGATAATTCACCCCTCCACTTT.

Concerning this clonotype: A clone one base away is much larger, so this may be a read error. This rearrangement joins TRBV19 to TRBJ1-1; D remains unclear. V dropped 3 bases and J dropped 3 bases, with 11 bases sitting between them. This CDR3 comprises 14 residues. The V gene's germline CDR1 is LNHDA and CDR2 SQIVND (reference sequence). The CDR3 here is CASSMVNSYTEAFF. The CDR3 nucleotides are TGTGCCAGTAGTATGGTCAACAGTTACACTGAAGCTTTCTTT.

This clonotype was found a few times. The V call is TRBV4-1, the J call TRBJ1-1; TRBD1 agrees at 10 bases. Germline V gene lookup returns CDR1 MGHRA and CDR2 YSYEKL. There are 19 residues in the CDR3. After removal of 1 base from V and 1 base from J, the junction contained 12 bases not matched to a gene. The CDR3 DNA reads TGCGCCAGCAGCCAAGTAGGTCTCGGGACAGGGGTTCGGAACACTGAAGCTTTCTTT. Translation: CASSQVGLGTGVRNTEAFF.

Points on this clonotype: Compared with germline, one end of the junction differs, possibly owing to a read error. The chain is built from TRBV6-6 and TRBJ1-4, with D perhaps matching TRBD1 (6 bases). The germline V gene has CDR1 MNHNY and CDR2 SVGAGI (reference sequence). This CDR3 comprises 11 residues. The CDR3: CASSPNRESHF. The CDR3 DNA sequence: TGTGCCAGCAGTCCCAACAGGGAGTCCCATTTT.

About this clonotype: This clone may be a read error of a much larger clone one base away. V gene TRBV7-2 combines with J gene TRBJ1-2, with a weak D call TRBD1 (6 bases). Trimming cost V 4 bases and J 4 bases, with 16 bases left between them. Germline V gene lookup returns CDR1 SGHTA and CDR2 FQGNSA. The CDR3 contains 15 residues. CDR3 DNA sequence: TGTGCCAGCAGCTCCGAGTCGACAGGCGTCTATGGCTACACCTTC. Protein: CASSSESTGVYGYTF.